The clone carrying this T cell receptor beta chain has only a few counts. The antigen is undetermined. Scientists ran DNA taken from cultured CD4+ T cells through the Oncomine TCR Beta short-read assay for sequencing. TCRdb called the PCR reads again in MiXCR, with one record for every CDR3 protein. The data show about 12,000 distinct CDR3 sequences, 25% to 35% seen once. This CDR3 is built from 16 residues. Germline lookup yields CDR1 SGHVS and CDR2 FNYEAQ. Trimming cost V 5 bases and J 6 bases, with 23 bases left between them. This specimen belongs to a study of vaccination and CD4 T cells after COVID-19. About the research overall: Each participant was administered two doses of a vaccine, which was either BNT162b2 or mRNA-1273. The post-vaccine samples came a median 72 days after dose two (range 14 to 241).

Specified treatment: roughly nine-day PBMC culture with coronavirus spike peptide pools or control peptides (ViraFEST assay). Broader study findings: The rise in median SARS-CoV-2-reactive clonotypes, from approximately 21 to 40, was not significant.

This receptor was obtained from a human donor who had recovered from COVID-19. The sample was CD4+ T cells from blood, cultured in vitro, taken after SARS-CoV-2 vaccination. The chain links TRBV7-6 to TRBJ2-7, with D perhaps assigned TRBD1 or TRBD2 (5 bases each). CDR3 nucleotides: TGTGCCAGCAGCCCCAGCCGACAGATGGATCGGGGCGAGCAGTACTTC. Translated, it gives CASSPSRQMDRGEQYF. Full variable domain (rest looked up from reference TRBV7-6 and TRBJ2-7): GAGVSQSPRYKVTKRGQDVALRCDPISGHVSLYWYRQALGQGPEFLTYFNYEAQQDKSGLPNDRFSAERPEGSISTLTIQRTEQRDSAMYRCASSPSRQMDRGEQYFGPGTRLTVT.